This entry lists 16 T cell receptor beta chains sequenced from one sample in a study of tumor-infiltrating lymphocytes in primary liver carcinoma. A constant-region primer served to make TCR beta cDNA from about 500 ng total RNA. Construction of TCR beta libraries relied on three successive nested multiplex PCR rounds employing slightly modified ARM-PCR. TRBV1-TRBV30 forward primers and a C-beta reverse primer were used in the first two PCR rounds, which each ran for approximately 10 cycles. One entry per CDR3 protein, called by TCRdb with MiXCR from the multiplex PCR reads. The repertoire consists of about 66,000 distinct CDR3 sequences, with over 60% occurring once and the leading ten covering roughly two fifths. Joint extraction of RNA and DNA used about 17-33 mg of bulk tissue that was unsorted. The sample consisted of liver tumor tissue from sampling region 4. Subset: tumor region T4, right-lateral pole. Receptors were obtained from a man aged 35 to 55 with primary liver carcinoma and hepatitis B virus infection.

The V call is TRBV6-1, the J call TRBJ1-1; D gene unclear. V dropped 6 bases and J dropped 3 bases, with 11 bases sitting between them. The CDR3 loop spans 13 amino acids. Germline V gene sequence: CDR1 MNHNS, CDR2 SASEGT. CDR3 protein: CASSSVLDTEAFF. CDR3 nucleotides: TGTGCCAGCAGCAGTGTCTTGGACACTGAAGCTTTCTTT.

This clonotype was picked up a small number of times. The gene calls are TRBV5-1 and TRBJ2-3; possibly TRBD2 for D (6 bases). V dropped 3 bases and J dropped 0 bases, with 14 bases sitting between them. CDR3 length equals 16 residues. The germline V gene encodes CDR1 SGHRS and CDR2 YFSETQ. CDR3: CASSYRTRGSTDTQYF. The CDR3 region has the DNA TGCGCCAGCAGCTATAGGACACGGGGGAGCACAGATACGCAGTATTTT.

For this clonotype: One end of the junction is discordant with germline, which a read error may explain. J is TRBJ2-1 and V is TRBV4-1; possible D gene TRBD1, 5 bases. Germline-derived CDR1 and CDR2 are MGHRA and YSYEKL. The CDR3 covers 17 residues. CDR3 protein: CASNQPWGEPAYNEQFF. CDR3 nucleotide sequence: TGCGCCAGCAACCAACCATGGGGCGAGCCTGCATACAATGAACAGTTCTTC.

With respect to this clonotype: The junction differs from germline at one of its ends, possibly a read error. V gene TRBV29-1 combines with J gene TRBJ2-3, with D uncertain. Germline V CDR1 and CDR2: SQVTM, ANQGSEA. This CDR3 comprises 12 residues. CDR3: CSFDFYTDTQYF. In DNA, the CDR3 is TGCAGCTTTGACTTCTACACAGATACGCAGTATTTT.

Points on this clonotype: At one end, the junction sequence differs from germline, possibly due to a read error. This chain connects TRBV28 to TRBJ2-7; 9 positions agree with TRBD2. The length of the CDR3 is 16 residues. The germline gives CDR1 MDHEN, CDR2 SYDVKM. CDR3 nucleotide sequence: TGTACCAGCAGTTCCCCCGGACTAGCGAGCCCCTACGAGCAGTACTTC. Residues: CTSSSPGLASPYEQYF.

As concerns this clonotype: Mismatch with germline at one junction end may stem from a read error. The chain employs TRBV24-1 and TRBJ2-1, with D perhaps TRBD1 (5 bases). CDR3 size: 16 residues. CDR1 and CDR2 (germline): KGHDR, SFDVKD. The CDR3 loop reads CTTSDKTGRLLGEQFF. The CDR3 DNA follows: TGTACCACCAGTGATAAAACAGGACGCCTCCTTGGTGAGCAGTTCTTC.

Of note for this clonotype: At one end the junction does not follow the germline gene, possibly because of a read error. The chain is built from TRBV5-5 and TRBJ1-5; no clear D gene. CDR1 and CDR2 from the germline V gene are SGHKS and YYEKEE (reference sequence). The CDR3 has 13 residues. In DNA, the CDR3 is TGTGCCAACAGCTCATTCAGCAATCAGCCCCAACATTTT. Amino acids: CANSSFSNQPQHF.

The J gene is TRBJ2-3, the V gene TRBV12-3 or TRBV12-4; TRBD2 might be the D (6 bases). Trimming cost V 7 bases and J 1 base, with 15 bases left between them. This CDR3 is 15 amino acids long. CDR3 coding DNA: TGTGCCAGCACCTCGGGGAGGAGCGGCACAGATACGCAGTATTTT. It is translated as CASTSGRSGTDTQYF.

Here the CDR3 reads CATSSQGDTEAFF. In nucleotides, the CDR3 is TGCGCCACCAGTTCCCAGGGAGACACTGAAGCTTTCTTT. The chain is built from TRBV5-1 and TRBJ1-1; D is perhaps TRBD1 (5 bases). In germline, CDR1 is SGHRS, CDR2 YFSETQ. There are 13 residues in the CDR3. V shed 9 bases and J shed 3 bases, with 15 bases lying between them.

About this clonotype: At one end the junction does not follow the germline gene, possibly because of a read error. The chain joins TRBV6-2 or TRBV6-3 to TRBJ2-2, with TRBD2 identical over 7 bases. Germline-derived CDR1 and CDR2 are MNHEY and SVGEGT. The CDR3 is 16 amino acids. The CDR3 sequence: CASRPGTISVAGGLFF. In DNA form, the CDR3 reads TGTGCCAGCAGACCCGGGACTATTTCAGTGGCCGGGGGGCTGTTTTTT.

This clonotype occurred a few times. One base away lies a much larger clone, so this may be a sequencing read error. The chain carries TRBV10-2 and TRBJ2-5, with TRBD1 matching 7 bases. The CDR3 has 13 residues. CDR1 WSHSY and CDR2 SAAADI come from the germline V gene. The CDR3 region has the DNA TGCGCCAGCAGGACAGGGACGTTTGAGATCCAGTACTTC. Residues: CASRTGTFEIQYF.

As to this clonotype: Relative to the germline gene, one junction end is altered; a read error may explain this. This rearrangement joins TRBV10-3 to TRBJ2-1; TRBD2 aligns across 9 bases. Germline V gives CDR1 ENHRY, CDR2 SYGVKD. This CDR3 spans 14 amino acids. Here the CDR3 DNA reads TGTGCCACCAGTTTAGCGGGAGTTAACAATGAGCAGTTCTTC. Its translation: CATSLAGVNNEQFF.

About this clonotype itself: A much more abundant neighbour one base away suggests this may be a read error. V and J are TRBV25-1 and TRBJ1-5; D not certain. Germline V gene data show CDR1 as MGHDK and CDR2 as SYGVNS. This CDR3 comprises 13 residues. The CDR3 region has the DNA TGTGCCAGCAGTGAAATGGGCAAACAGCCCCAGCATTTT. This translates into CASSEMGKQPQHF.

On this clonotype itself: A much more abundant neighbour one base away suggests this may be a read error. This sequence joins TRBV29-1 and TRBJ2-4; D ambiguous. The V gene's germline CDR1 is SQVTM and CDR2 ANQGSEA. This CDR3 comprises 13 residues. Trimming stripped 7 bases from V and 4 bases from J, with 14 bases between. Here the CDR3 reads CSGLDGQKNIQYF. The CDR3, as DNA: TGCAGCGGATTAGATGGGCAGAAAAACATTCAGTACTTC.

The rearrangement links TRBV6-2 or TRBV6-3 to TRBJ1-5; D gene unclear. Between the trimmed V and J ends, which lost 7 bases and 16 bases, there was a span of 29 bases. The CDR3 loop spans 15 amino acids. The germline CDR1 and CDR2 sequences are MNHEY and SVGEGT. This CDR3 is CASTIDNYSNQSNHF. The DNA of the CDR3 is TGTGCCAGCACCATCGACAACTATAGCAATCAGTCCAACCATTTT.

This clonotype has just one count. This sequence may be a read error, since a much larger clone differs from it by one base. The V call is TRBV4-3, the J call TRBJ2-1; tentative D call: TRBD1 (8 bases). Germline V gives CDR1 LGHNA, CDR2 YSLEER. This CDR3 spans 15 amino acids. V was cut by 2 bases and J by 9 bases, with 17 bases left in between. For the CDR3, the DNA is TGCGCCAGCAGCCAATTTCAGGGGGCTAGCGGTGAGCAGTTCTTC. Residues: CASSQFQGASGEQFF.